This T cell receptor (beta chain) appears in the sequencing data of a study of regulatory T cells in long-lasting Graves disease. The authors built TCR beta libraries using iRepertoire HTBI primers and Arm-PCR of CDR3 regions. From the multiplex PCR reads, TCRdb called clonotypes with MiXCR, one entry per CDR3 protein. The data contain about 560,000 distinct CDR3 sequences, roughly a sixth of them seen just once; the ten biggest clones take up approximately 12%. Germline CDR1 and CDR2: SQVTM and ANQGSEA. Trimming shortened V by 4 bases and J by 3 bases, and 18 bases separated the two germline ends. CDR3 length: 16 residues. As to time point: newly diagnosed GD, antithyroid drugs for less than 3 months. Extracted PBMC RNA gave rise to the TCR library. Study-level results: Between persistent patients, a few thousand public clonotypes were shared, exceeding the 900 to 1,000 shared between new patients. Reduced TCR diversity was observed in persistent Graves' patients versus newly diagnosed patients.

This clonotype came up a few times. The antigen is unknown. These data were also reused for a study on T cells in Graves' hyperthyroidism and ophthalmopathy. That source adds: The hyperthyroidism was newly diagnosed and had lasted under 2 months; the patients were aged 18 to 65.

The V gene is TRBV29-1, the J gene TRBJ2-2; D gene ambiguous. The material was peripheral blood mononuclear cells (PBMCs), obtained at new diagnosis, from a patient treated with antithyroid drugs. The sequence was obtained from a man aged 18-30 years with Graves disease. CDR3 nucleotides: TGCAGCGTTGGAATATACGCCTCGGGCGACACCGGGGAGCTGTTTTTT. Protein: CSVGIYASGDTGELFF.